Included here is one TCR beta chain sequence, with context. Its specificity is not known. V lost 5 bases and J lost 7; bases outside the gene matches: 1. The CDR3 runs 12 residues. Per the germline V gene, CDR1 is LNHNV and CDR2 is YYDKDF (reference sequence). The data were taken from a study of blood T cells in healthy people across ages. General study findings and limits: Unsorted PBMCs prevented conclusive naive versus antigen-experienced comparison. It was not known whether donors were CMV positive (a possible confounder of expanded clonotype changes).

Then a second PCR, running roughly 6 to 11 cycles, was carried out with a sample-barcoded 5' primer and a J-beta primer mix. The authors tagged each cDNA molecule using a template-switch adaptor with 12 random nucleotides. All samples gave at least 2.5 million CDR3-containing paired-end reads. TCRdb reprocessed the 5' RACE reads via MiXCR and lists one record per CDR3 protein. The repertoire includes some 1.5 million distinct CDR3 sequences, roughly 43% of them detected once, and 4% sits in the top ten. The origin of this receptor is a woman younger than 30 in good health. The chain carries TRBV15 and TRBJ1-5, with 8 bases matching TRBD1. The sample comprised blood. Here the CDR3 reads CATSSGGQPQHF. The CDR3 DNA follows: TGTGCCACCAGCTCAGGGGGCCAGCCCCAGCATTTT.